A single sample is the source of the 8 T cell receptor beta chains below, sequenced in a study of blood T cells in healthy people across ages. The second PCR ran roughly 6 to 11 cycles with a sample-barcoded 5' primer and J-beta primers. One entry per CDR3 protein results from TCRdb running MiXCR on the 5' RACE reads. The data show some 1.4 million distinct CDR3 sequences, roughly 40% seen once. The specimen sequenced was blood. The receptors originated from a woman between 18 and 29 years old in good health.

The chain couples TRBV5-1 to TRBJ1-1; D remains ambiguous. The V end lost 4 bases, the J end lost 6 bases, and 22 bases lay between the germline ends. The CDR3 runs to 16 residues. Germline V gene lookup returns CDR1 SGHRS and CDR2 YFSETQ. The CDR3 region has the DNA TGCGCCAGCAGCCCTAAGGGTGCGGGCTGGACCGCTGAAGCTTTCTTT. Its protein product is CASSPKGAGWTAEAFF.

The CDR3 region is CASSNTYGEPYEQYF. The CDR3 nucleotides are TGTGCCAGTAGTAATACCTACGGCGAGCCTTACGAGCAGTACTTC. This chain uses TRBV19 with TRBJ2-4; D remains ambiguous. The DNA end lines up better with TRBJ2-7; the J call may be wrong. Germline V gives CDR1 LNHDA, CDR2 SQIVND (reference sequence). This CDR3 is built from 15 residues.

V gene TRBV3-1 combines with J gene TRBJ2-4; D perhaps matches TRBD2 (6 bases). V was shortened by 3 bases and J by 7 bases, with 19 bases between the two germline ends. The length of the CDR3 is 16 residues. Germline V gene data show CDR1 as LGHDT and CDR2 as YNNKEL (reference sequence). The CDR3 bases are TGTGCCAGCAGCCAGGGGACTGTTGAGTATGGGAACATTCAGTACTTC. Translating it yields CASSQGTVEYGNIQYF.

The genes are TRBV6-2 or TRBV6-3 and TRBJ2-7; D is perhaps TRBD2 (6 bases). The CDR3 has 15 residues. The germline V and J ends were trimmed by 1 base and 0 bases, with 10 bases remaining between them. Germline CDR1 reads MNHEY; CDR2 reads SVGEGT. In DNA, the CDR3 is TGTGCCAGCAGTTACTGGGCGCGGGGCTCCTACGAGCAGTACTTC. Its protein product is CASSYWARGSYEQYF.

This chain uses TRBV10-3 with TRBJ2-7; 9 bases fit TRBD2. The J segment lost 7 bases and the V segment lost 3 bases, leaving 16 bases of the junction unmatched. CDR1 ENHRY and CDR2 SYGVKD come from the germline V gene. The CDR3 runs 17 residues. This chain's CDR3 is CAISEGSRGTSHNEQYF. The DNA for the CDR3 is TGTGCCATCAGTGAAGGAAGCCGCGGGACTAGCCACAATGAGCAGTACTTC.

To note about this clonotype: This may come from a read error, since a much larger clone is one base off. This chain joins TRBV29-1 and TRBJ1-5, with a weak D call TRBD1 (5 bases). The CDR3 covers 19 residues. V gave up 1 base and J gave up 0 bases, with 22 bases separating them. From germline, CDR1 is SQVTM and CDR2 ANQGSEA. This CDR3 reads CSVEGGTETPLGSNQPQHF. The CDR3 bases are TGCAGCGTTGAAGGGGGGACCGAGACACCTCTGGGTAGCAATCAGCCCCAGCATTTT. Combining the CDR3 with reference TRBV29-1 and TRBJ1-5 gives the whole variable domain SAVISQKPSRDICQRGTSLTIQCQVDSQVTMMFWYRQQPGQSLTLIATANQGSEATYESGFVIDKFPISRPNLTFSTLTVSNMSPEDSSIYLCSVEGGTETPLGSNQPQHFGDGTRLSIL.

This clonotype was seen a few times. The chain joins TRBV11-1 to TRBJ2-5; D may correspond to TRBD1 or TRBD2 (5 bases each). From germline, CDR1 is SGHAT and CDR2 FQDESV (reference sequence). Trimming left V 5 bases short and J 3 bases short, with 19 bases between. This CDR3 comprises 16 residues. CDR3 sequence: CASSGTYRDGEETQYF. CDR3 in DNA: TGTGCCAGCAGCGGCACTTACCGGGACGGCGAAGAGACCCAGTACTTC.

This clonotype was counted only a few times. This rearrangement joins TRBV27 to TRBJ1-2; maybe TRBD1 (6 bases). Trimming shortened V by 2 bases and J by 9 bases, and 13 bases separated the two germline ends. CDR1 and CDR2 (germline): MNHEY, SMNVEV (reference sequence). The CDR3 totals 13 residues. The CDR3 region has the DNA TGTGCCAGCAGTTTAACATCACAGGGCAGCTACACCTTC. It is translated as CASSLTSQGSYTF.